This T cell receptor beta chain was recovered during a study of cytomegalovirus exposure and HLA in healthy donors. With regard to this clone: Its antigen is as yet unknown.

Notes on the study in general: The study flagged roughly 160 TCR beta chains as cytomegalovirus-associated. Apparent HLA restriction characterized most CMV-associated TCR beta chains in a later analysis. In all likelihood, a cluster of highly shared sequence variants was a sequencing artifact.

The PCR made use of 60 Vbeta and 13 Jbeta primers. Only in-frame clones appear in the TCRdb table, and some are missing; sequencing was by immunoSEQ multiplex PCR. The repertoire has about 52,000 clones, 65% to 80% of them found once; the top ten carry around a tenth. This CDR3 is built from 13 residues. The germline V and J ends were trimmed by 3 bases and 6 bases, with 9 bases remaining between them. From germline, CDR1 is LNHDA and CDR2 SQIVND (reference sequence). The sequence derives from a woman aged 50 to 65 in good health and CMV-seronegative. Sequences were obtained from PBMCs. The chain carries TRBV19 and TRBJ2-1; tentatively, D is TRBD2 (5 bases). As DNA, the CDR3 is TGTGCCAGTAGTATGGCCCGGGGCAATGAGCAGTTCTTC. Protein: CASSMARGNEQFF.